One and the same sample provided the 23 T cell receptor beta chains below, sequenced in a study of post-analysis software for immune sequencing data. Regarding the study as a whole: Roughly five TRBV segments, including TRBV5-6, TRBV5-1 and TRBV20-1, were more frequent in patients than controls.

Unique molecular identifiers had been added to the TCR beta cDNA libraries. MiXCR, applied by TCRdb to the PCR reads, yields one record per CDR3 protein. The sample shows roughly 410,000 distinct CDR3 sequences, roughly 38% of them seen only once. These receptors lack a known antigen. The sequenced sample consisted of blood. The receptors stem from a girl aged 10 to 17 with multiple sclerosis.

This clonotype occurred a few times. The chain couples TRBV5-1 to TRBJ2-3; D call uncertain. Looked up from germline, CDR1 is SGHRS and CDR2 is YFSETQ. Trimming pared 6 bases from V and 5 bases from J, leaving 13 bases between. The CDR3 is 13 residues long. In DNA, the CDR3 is TGCGCCAGCAAGCCGATAGTGGGAGATACGCAGTATTTT. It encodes CASKPIVGDTQYF.

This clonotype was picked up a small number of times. CDR3 protein: CASKKSSYNEQFF. The DNA of the CDR3 is TGTGCCAGCAAAAAAAGCTCCTACAATGAGCAGTTCTTC. J is TRBJ2-1 and V is TRBV7-9, with no clear D. This CDR3 is built from 13 residues. Germline lookup yields CDR1 SEHNR and CDR2 FQNEAQ (reference sequence). V lost 7 bases and J lost 0, with 7 bases in between.

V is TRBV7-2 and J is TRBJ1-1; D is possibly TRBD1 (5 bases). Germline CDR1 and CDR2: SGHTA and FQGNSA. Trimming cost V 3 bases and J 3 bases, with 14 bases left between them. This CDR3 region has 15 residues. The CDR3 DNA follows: TGTGCCAGCAGCTTGTACGGCAGGGCAGACACTGAAGCTTTCTTT. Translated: CASSLYGRADTEAFF.

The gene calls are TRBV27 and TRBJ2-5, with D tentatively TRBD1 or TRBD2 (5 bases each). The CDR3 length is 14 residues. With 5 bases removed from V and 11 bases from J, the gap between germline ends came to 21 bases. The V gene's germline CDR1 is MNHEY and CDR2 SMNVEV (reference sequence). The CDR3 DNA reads TGTGCCAGCAGTGTCGACAGTCCCCCCGGGGAGCAGTACTTC. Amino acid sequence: CASSVDSPPGEQYF.

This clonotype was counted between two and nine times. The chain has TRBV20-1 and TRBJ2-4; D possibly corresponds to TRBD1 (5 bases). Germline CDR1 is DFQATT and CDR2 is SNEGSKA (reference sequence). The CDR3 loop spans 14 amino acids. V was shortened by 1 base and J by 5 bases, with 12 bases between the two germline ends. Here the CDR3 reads CSARGAGLENIQYF. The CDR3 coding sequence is TGCAGTGCTAGAGGGGCAGGGTTGGAAAACATTCAGTACTTC.

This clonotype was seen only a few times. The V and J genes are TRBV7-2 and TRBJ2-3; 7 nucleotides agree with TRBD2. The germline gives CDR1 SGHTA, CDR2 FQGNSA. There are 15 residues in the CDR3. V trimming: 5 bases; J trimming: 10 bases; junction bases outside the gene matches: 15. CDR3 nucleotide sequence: TGTGCCAGCAGCCAGTTAGCGGGCTCCGCTGGAGCGCAGTATTTT. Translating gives CASSQLAGSAGAQYF.

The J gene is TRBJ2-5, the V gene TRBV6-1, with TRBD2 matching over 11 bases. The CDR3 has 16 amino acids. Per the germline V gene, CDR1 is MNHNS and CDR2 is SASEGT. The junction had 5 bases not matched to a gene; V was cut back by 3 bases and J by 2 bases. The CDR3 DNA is TGTGCCAGCAGTGATTGGATAGCGGGGGGGCAAGAGACCCAGTACTTC. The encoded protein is CASSDWIAGGQETQYF.

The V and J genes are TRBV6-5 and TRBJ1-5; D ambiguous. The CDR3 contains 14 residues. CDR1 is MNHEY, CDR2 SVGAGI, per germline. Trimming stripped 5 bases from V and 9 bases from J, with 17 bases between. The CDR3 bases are TGTGCCAGCAGTCCCTACCGGACCGTAAGGCCCCAGCATTTT. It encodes CASSPYRTVRPQHF.

The CDR3 bases are TGTGCCAGCAGCTTAAGTTTCGGCCGTGGTGAGACCCAGTACTTC. Its protein is CASSLSFGRGETQYF. This rearrangement joins TRBV7-3 to TRBJ2-5; D is ambiguous. The germline gives CDR1 SGHTA, CDR2 FQGTGA. CDR3 length equals 15 residues. V shed 1 base and J shed 5 bases, with 14 bases lying between them.

CDR3 bases: TGTGCCAGCAGACCGGGACGAGGCTCCTACGAGCAGTACTTC. It is translated as CASRPGRGSYEQYF. The V call is TRBV27, the J call TRBJ2-7; the D gene could be TRBD1 or TRBD2 (5 bases each). Germline-derived CDR1 and CDR2 are MNHEY and SMNVEV (reference sequence). The CDR3 covers 14 residues. Trimming took 6 bases from V and 0 from J, leaving 12 bases between them.

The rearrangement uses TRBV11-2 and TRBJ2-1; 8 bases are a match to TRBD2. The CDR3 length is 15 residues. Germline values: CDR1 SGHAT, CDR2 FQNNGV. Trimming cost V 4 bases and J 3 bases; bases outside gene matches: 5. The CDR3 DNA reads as TGTGCCAGCAGCTCCCGTAGCGGGGTCTACAATGAGCAGTTCTTC. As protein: CASSSRSGVYNEQFF.

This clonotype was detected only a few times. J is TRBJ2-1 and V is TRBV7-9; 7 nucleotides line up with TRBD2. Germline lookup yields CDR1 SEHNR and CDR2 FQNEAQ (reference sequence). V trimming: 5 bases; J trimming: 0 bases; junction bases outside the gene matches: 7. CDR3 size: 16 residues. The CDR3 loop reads CASSPIGGSSYNEQFF. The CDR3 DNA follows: TGTGCCAGCAGCCCGATCGGGGGGAGCTCCTACAATGAGCAGTTCTTC.

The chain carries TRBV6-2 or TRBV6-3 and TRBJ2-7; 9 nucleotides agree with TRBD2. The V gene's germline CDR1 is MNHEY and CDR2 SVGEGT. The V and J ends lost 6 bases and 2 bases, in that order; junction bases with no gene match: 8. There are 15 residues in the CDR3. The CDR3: CASRHSGGLPYEQYF. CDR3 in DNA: TGTGCCAGCAGACATAGCGGGGGCCTCCCCTACGAGCAGTACTTC.

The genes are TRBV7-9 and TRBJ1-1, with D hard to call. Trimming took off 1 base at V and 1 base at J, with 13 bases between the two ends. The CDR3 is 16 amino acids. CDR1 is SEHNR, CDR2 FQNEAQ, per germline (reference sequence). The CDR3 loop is CASSLGLGGPNTEAFF. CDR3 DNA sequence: TGTGCCAGCAGCTTAGGTCTGGGAGGCCCGAACACTGAAGCTTTCTTT.

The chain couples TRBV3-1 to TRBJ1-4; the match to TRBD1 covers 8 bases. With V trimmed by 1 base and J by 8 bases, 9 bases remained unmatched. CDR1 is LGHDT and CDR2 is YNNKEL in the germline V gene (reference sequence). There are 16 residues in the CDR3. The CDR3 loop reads CASSQGPSGQVEKLFF. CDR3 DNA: TGTGCCAGCAGCCAAGGCCCCTCGGGACAGGTAGAAAAACTGTTTTTT.

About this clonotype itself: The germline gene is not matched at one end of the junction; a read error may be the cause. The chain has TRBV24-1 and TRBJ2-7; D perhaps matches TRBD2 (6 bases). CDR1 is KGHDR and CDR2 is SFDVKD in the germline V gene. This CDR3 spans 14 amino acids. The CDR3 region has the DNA TGTGCCACCAGTGATGGCGGGGCCTCCTCCGAGCAGTACTTC. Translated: CATSDGGASSEQYF.

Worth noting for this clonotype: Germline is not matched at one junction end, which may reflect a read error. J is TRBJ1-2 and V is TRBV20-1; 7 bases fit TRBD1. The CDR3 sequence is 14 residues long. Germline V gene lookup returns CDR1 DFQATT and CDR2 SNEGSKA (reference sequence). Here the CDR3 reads CSARRDSGGYGCTF. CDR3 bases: TGCAGTGCTCGCCGGGACAGTGGAGGGTATGGCTGCACCTTC.

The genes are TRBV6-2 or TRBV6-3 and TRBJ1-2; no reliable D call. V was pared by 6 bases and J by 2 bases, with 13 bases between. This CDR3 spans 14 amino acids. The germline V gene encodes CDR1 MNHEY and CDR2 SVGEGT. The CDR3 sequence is CASRELRGNYGYTF. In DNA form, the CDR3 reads TGTGCCAGCAGAGAGCTTAGAGGAAACTATGGCTACACCTTC.

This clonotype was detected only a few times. CDR3 bases: TGTGCCAGCAGCCCCGAATATAGGGGGGGCTACACCTTC. Its protein is CASSPEYRGGYTF. The chain is built from TRBV6-6 and TRBJ1-2; a weak D match, TRBD1 (6 bases). CDR3 size: 13 residues. Germline lookup yields CDR1 MNHNY and CDR2 SVGAGI (reference sequence). Trimming pared 6 bases from V and 8 bases from J, leaving 16 bases between.

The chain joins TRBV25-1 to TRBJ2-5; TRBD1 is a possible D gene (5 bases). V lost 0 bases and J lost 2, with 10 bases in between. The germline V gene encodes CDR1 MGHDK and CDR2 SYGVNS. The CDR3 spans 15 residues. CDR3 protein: CASSEYVGVQETQYF. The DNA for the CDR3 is TGTGCCAGCAGTGAATATGTAGGGGTGCAAGAGACCCAGTACTTC.

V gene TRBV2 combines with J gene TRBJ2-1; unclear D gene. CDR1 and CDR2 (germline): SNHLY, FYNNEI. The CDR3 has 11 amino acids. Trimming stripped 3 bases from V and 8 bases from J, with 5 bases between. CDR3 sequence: CASSEMYEQFF. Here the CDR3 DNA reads TGTGCCAGCAGTGAGATGTATGAGCAGTTCTTC.

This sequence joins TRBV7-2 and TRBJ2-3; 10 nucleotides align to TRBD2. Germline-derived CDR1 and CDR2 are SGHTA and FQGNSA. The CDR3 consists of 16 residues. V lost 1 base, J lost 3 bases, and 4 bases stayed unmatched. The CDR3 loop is CASSLVPSGGTDTQYF. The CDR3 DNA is TGTGCCAGCAGCTTAGTCCCTAGCGGGGGTACAGATACGCAGTATTTT. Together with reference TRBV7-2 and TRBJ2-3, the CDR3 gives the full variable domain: GAGVSQSPSNKVTEKGKDVELRCDPISGHTALYWYRQSLGQGLEFLIYFQGNSAPDKSGLPSDRFSAERTGGSVSTLTIQRTQQEDSAVYLCASSLVPSGGTDTQYFGPGTRLTVL.

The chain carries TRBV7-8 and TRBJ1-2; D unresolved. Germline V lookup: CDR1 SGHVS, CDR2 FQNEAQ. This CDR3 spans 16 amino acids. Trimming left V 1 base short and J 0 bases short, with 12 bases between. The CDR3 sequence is CASSLGRFPANYGYTF. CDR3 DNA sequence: TGTGCCAGCAGCTTAGGGCGGTTTCCAGCTAACTATGGCTACACCTTC.